Below, 8 T cell receptor beta chains from the same sample are listed, as sequenced in a study of shared clonotypes between healthy human individuals. Some clones are missing from TCRdb's copy, which holds only in-frame ones; the method was immunoSEQ multiplex PCR. Here the sample spans about 820,000 clones, almost 95% being singletons. Naive CD8 cells were CD45RO-negative, positively selected for CCR7, excluding terminally differentiated effector memory CD45RA+ cells. The sample consisted of naive CD8+ T cells sorted from blood. The receptors stem from a man aged 25 to 40 in good health.

A remark on this clone: A much larger clone sits a single nucleotide away, making a read error possible. CDR3 loop: CVSGSGTSVYNEQFF. The CDR3 DNA reads as TGTGTCAGTGGTAGTGGGACTAGCGTCTACAATGAGCAGTTCTTC. The V and J genes are TRBV7-9 and TRBJ2-1, with 10 bases matching TRBD2. The germline V gene has CDR1 SEHNR and CDR2 FQNEAQ (reference sequence). CDR3 length: 15 residues.

The chain carries TRBV7-2 and TRBJ1-1; D is undetermined. The germline V gene has CDR1 SGHTA and CDR2 FQGNSA. Deletions cut 1 base from V and 7 bases from J, with 13 bases between. The CDR3 runs to 14 residues. Written as DNA, the CDR3 is TGTGCCAGCAGCTTAGTTTCGGGCTATGGTGAAGCTTTCTTT. It encodes CASSLVSGYGEAFF.

V usage is TRBV7-9 and J usage is TRBJ2-7, with 7 bases fitting TRBD1. V dropped 5 bases and J dropped 4; count of bases not matched to a gene: 8. Germline V gives CDR1 SEHNR, CDR2 FQNEAQ (reference sequence). This CDR3 contains 14 residues. The DNA for the CDR3 is TGTGCCAGCAGCCCCGGCCGGACAGGATACGAGCAGTACTTC. This codes for CASSPGRTGYEQYF.

This chain joins TRBV25-1 and TRBJ2-5; 8 nucleotides align to TRBD1. V lost 2 bases, J lost 7 bases, and 9 bases stayed unmatched. Per the germline V gene, CDR1 is MGHDK and CDR2 is SYGVNS. This CDR3 has 15 amino acids. The CDR3 sequence: CASSEPQGQEGTQYF. CDR3 in DNA: TGTGCCAGCAGTGAACCCCAGGGACAGGAGGGGACCCAGTACTTC. The entire variable domain, with the rest obtained from reference TRBV25-1 and TRBJ2-5, is as follows: EADIYQTPRYLVIGTGKKITLECSQTMGHDKMYWYQQDPGMELHLIHYSYGVNSTEKGDLSSESTVSRIRTEHFPLTLESARPSHTSQYLCASSEPQGQEGTQYFGPGTRLLVL.

This chain uses TRBV6-1 with TRBJ1-1; D not resolved. CDR3 length: 11 residues. V was trimmed by 4 bases and J by 9 bases, leaving 9 bases between them. The germline V gene encodes CDR1 MNHNS and CDR2 SASEGT. The CDR3 reads CASSVRLQAFF. For the CDR3, the DNA is TGTGCCAGCAGTGTTAGGTTGCAAGCTTTCTTT.

J is TRBJ1-2 and V is TRBV19, with 7 bases lining up with TRBD1. CDR1 is LNHDA and CDR2 is SQIVND in the germline V gene (reference sequence). The CDR3 consists of 13 residues. The V segment lost 10 bases and the J segment 1 base; nucleotides outside the gene matches: 6. This chain's CDR3 is CAISTGNNYGYTF. The CDR3 DNA follows: TGTGCCATCTCGACAGGGAATAACTATGGCTACACCTTC.

This clone has a handful of counts. The V gene is TRBV6-1, the J gene TRBJ1-5, with 7 bases lining up with TRBD1. The CDR3 sequence is 16 residues long. V lost 2 bases and J lost 10; bases outside the gene matches: 14. The germline V gene has CDR1 MNHNS and CDR2 SASEGT. The CDR3 loop is CASSEWEGALGIPQHF. The CDR3 bases are TGTGCCAGCAGTGAATGGGAGGGGGCCTTAGGGATCCCCCAGCATTTT.

The CDR3 DNA reads as TGTGCCAGCAGGTTGACAGGGGGTAATACCGGGGAGCTGTTTTTT. It yields the protein CASRLTGGNTGELFF. The chain carries TRBV28 and TRBJ2-2; 9 nucleotides line up with TRBD1. V was pared by 6 bases and J by 5 bases, with 7 bases of the junction left unmatched. From germline, CDR1 is MDHEN and CDR2 SYDVKM. The CDR3 loop spans 15 amino acids.